This is a list of T cell receptor beta chains from one sample in a study of T cells after posttransplantation cyclophosphamide. TCRdb's copy holds only in-frame clones and misses some; the assay was immunoSEQ multiplex PCR. This table has about 66,000 clones, around 93% appearing once. The sample consisted of PBMCs. These receptors were collected from a woman in her 30s in good health and a related stem cell transplant donor. The CDR3 runs from the conserved cysteine through the conserved F or W. The D gene is left open where the match is weak. Where a row states a size, it is once, few, many or the class of an expanded clone; other rows omit it.

clone size	D gene	J gene	V gene	CDR3 DNA	CDR3 protein
NA	TRBD1	TRBJ1-2	TRBV18	TGTGCCAGCTCACCAACGGGACAGGAGCTCTATGGCTACACCTTC	CASSPTGQELYGYTF
NA	TRBD1	TRBJ1-1	TRBV30	TGTGCCTGGAGTGTTGGGACAGGGGCCCTGAACACTGAAGCTTTCTTT	CAWSVGTGALNTEAFF
once	NA	TRBJ2-2	TRBV4-3	TGCGCCAGCAGCCATGATAAAAATATCGACACCGGGGAGCTGTTTTTT	CASSHDKNIDTGELFF
NA	TRBD1	TRBJ2-1	TRBV5-4	TGTGCCAGCAGCTACGGGACAGGGGGATTATATGAGCAGTTCTTC	CASSYGTGGLYEQFF
NA	TRBD1	TRBJ1-1	TRBV30	TGTGCCTGGGACCCAGGGGGCCGCACTGAAGCTTTCTTT	CAWDPGGRTEAFF
NA	TRBD2	TRBJ2-3	TRBV28	TGTGCCAGCAGTCCCCAGGCCGCGGGGGGGACAGATACGCAGTATTTT	CASSPQAAGGTDTQYF
NA	NA	TRBJ2-3	TRBV11-2	TGTGCCAGCAGCTTAGGGCGGGCCGATACGCAGTATTTT	CASSLGRADTQYF
NA	TRBD2	TRBJ2-3	TRBV7-2	TGTGCCAGCAGCTCCTTACTAGCGGGGGGCTCCACAGATACGCAGTATTTT	CASSSLLAGGSTDTQYF
NA	NA	TRBJ1-6	TRBV6-1	TGTGCCAGCAGGACCGGGGGTTCACCCCTCCACTTT	CASRTGGSPLHF
once	NA	TRBJ1-1	TRBV7-3	TGTGCCAGCAGCTTAACCGTCTCTAAGAACACTGAAGCTTTCTTT	CASSLTVSKNTEAFF
NA	NA	TRBJ1-3	TRBV7-6	TGTGCCAGCAGCTTATTAACAGGGCGATTGAGCTCTGGAAACACCATATATTTT	CASSLLTGRLSSGNTIYF
NA	NA	TRBJ2-1	TRBV4-3	TGCGCCAGCAGCCAAGATTGGGCTAGTTTGCTCCGCTCCTACAATGAGCAGTTCTTC	CASSQDWASLLRSYNEQFF
NA	NA	TRBJ1-4	TRBV4-1	TGCGCCAGCAGCCAAGTAGTTAGGACAGTTGCAACTAATGAAAAACTGTTTTTT	CASSQVVRTVATNEKLFF
NA	NA	TRBJ2-7	TRBV6-1	TGTGCCAGCAGTAAAGGGACCTACGAGCAGTACTTC	CASSKGTYEQYF
NA	NA	TRBJ1-1	TRBV7-9	TGTGCCAGCAGCTTGCGACAGACGGGGGGAACTGAAGCTTTCTTT	CASSLRQTGGTEAFF
NA	NA	TRBJ2-1	TRBV19	TGTGCCAGTAGTTATAAAGGACGGTCAAGTGGGAATGAGCAGTTCTTC	CASSYKGRSSGNEQFF